One and the same sample provided the 3 T cell receptor beta chains below, sequenced in a study of blood T cells in healthy people across ages. The use of a sample-barcoded 5' primer and a J-beta primer mix characterized a second PCR of roughly 7 to 11 cycles. TCRdb recomputed calls from the 5' RACE reads with MiXCR, one row per CDR3 protein. The sample records more than 800,000 distinct CDR3 sequences, 25% to 30% being singletons. Source material: blood. The receptors originated from a woman of 80 years or more in good health.

The sample holds a few counts of this clonotype. V gene TRBV20-1 combines with J gene TRBJ1-1; D is undetermined. This CDR3 is 14 amino acids long. The V and J ends lost 2 bases and 2 bases respectively, with 12 bases between them. CDR1 is DFQATT and CDR2 is SNEGSKA in the germline V gene (reference sequence). CDR3 DNA: TGCAGTGCTAGATACCCAGGAGTAAACACTGAAGCTTTCTTT. It translates to CSARYPGVNTEAFF.

The chain uses TRBV30 and TRBJ1-2, with D possibly matching TRBD1 (6 bases). CDR3 length equals 15 residues. V lost 5 bases and J 3 bases, leaving 19 bases between the germline ends. Germline loops: CDR1 GTSNPN, CDR2 SVGIG (reference sequence). The CDR3 DNA reads as TGTGCCTGGGACCCGGTGGACAGTCGTGACTATGGCTACACCTTC. This translates into CAWDPVDSRDYGYTF.

As concerns this clonotype: A read error may explain this, as a much larger clone is one base away. The chain has TRBV11-2 and TRBJ2-1; D gene unclear. CDR3 length equals 15 residues. Germline assignment: CDR1 SGHAT and CDR2 FQNNGV. CDR3 amino acids: CASSLQLLLTNEQCF. The CDR3 nucleotides read TGTGCCAGCAGCCTGCAATTGTTACTCACGAATGAGCAGTGCTTC.